One sample yielded the 13 T cell receptor beta chains listed below, sequenced in a study of blood T cell repertoires in COVID-19. Sequencing used immunoSEQ multiplex PCR; TCRdb keeps in-frame clones, though not all of them. The sample carries around 200,000 clones, about 88% recorded once. The sample was peripheral blood. The receptor source for this set is a woman of 80 years or more in a cohort sampled during active or convalescent COVID-19.

The gene calls are TRBV3-1 (or the pseudogene TRBV3-2) and TRBJ1-2, with a possible D match to TRBD1 (6 bases). This CDR3 has 16 amino acids. CDR1 and CDR2 (germline): LGHDT, YNNKEL (reference sequence). The V gene lost 6 bases and the J gene lost 4 bases, with 21 bases spanning the gap. CDR3 coding DNA: TGTGCCAGCAGACCTACCAGTTCGGGACACTTCTATGGCTACACCTTC. This sequence encodes CASRPTSSGHFYGYTF.

The rearrangement links TRBV9 to TRBJ2-1; 8 bases match TRBD2. J gave up 3 bases and V 3 bases, and 8 bases lay outside the gene matches. The CDR3 sequence is 16 residues long. From germline, CDR1 is SGDLS and CDR2 YYNGEE. CDR3 bases: TGTGCCAGCAGCGCCAGCGGGGGCAAACTCTACAATGAGCAGTTCTTC. This gives the protein CASSASGGKLYNEQFF.

The J gene is TRBJ2-3, the V gene TRBV7-2, with D possibly matching TRBD2 (5 bases). V lost 0 bases and J 6 bases, leaving 10 bases between the germline ends. Per germline, CDR1 SGHTA and CDR2 FQGNSA. The CDR3 consists of 14 residues. This chain's CDR3 is CASSLATGWDTQYF. Written as DNA, the CDR3 is TGTGCCAGCAGCTTAGCGACGGGGTGGGATACGCAGTATTTT.

V and J are TRBV7-8 and TRBJ1-1, with 9 bases lining up with TRBD1. The CDR3 loop spans 16 amino acids. The germline CDR1 and CDR2 sequences are SGHVS and FQNEAQ. With V trimmed by 5 bases and J by 3 bases, 10 bases remained unmatched. CDR3 sequence: CASSQPGRTGDTEAFF. The CDR3 DNA sequence: TGTGCCAGCAGCCAACCTGGGCGGACAGGGGACACTGAAGCTTTCTTT.

This chain uses TRBV25-1 with TRBJ2-1; D call uncertain. Trimming took 6 bases from V and 9 from J, leaving 12 bases between them. The CDR3 is 12 residues long. Germline CDR1 MGHDK, CDR2 SYGVNS. CDR3 region: CASSALEVEQFF. The CDR3 bases are TGTGCCAGCAGCGCGCTAGAGGTTGAGCAGTTCTTC.

The genes are TRBV5-8 and TRBJ2-5, with 12 bases aligning to TRBD2. CDR1 and CDR2 (germline): SGHTS, YDEGEE. The trim removed 4 bases at V and 4 bases at J, leaving 8 bases unmatched. The CDR3 extends over 16 amino acids. The CDR3 loop reads CASSRRLAGDLETQYF. CDR3 DNA: TGTGCCAGCAGCAGAAGACTAGCGGGGGATCTAGAGACCCAGTACTTC.

The V gene is TRBV5-1, the J gene TRBJ2-2; 8 nucleotides match TRBD1. The CDR3 runs to 15 residues. V lost 4 bases to trimming and J lost 4 bases; unmatched junction nucleotides: 6. Germline V gene data show CDR1 as SGHRS and CDR2 as YFSETQ. The CDR3 DNA is TGCGCCAGCAGCCTTCGGACAGGGAGCACCGGGGAGCTGTTTTTT. It specifies CASSLRTGSTGELFF. Full variable domain (rest looked up from reference TRBV5-1 and TRBJ2-2): KAGVTQTPRYLIKTRGQQVTLSCSPISGHRSVSWYQQTPGQGLQFLFEYFSETQRNKGNFPGRFSGRQFSNSRSEMNVSTLELGDSALYLCASSLRTGSTGELFFGEGSRLTVL.

This clone was counted between two and nine times. The V call is TRBV10-3, the J call TRBJ2-7; no reliable D call. Germline assignment: CDR1 ENHRY and CDR2 SYGVKD. V lost 10 bases, J lost 5 bases, and 12 bases lay in between. The CDR3 sequence is 11 residues long. CDR3 in DNA: TGTGCCACCGGTAATGGGCACGAGCAGTACTTC. Its protein is CATGNGHEQYF.

The rearrangement joins TRBV29-1 to TRBJ1-2; TRBD1 is a possible D gene (5 bases). The germline V gene has CDR1 SQVTM and CDR2 ANQGSEA. The CDR3 is 11 amino acids. Trimming took off 7 bases at V and 5 bases at J, with 11 bases between the two ends. Written as DNA, the CDR3 is TGCAGCGCTGTTGGGGGGTATGGCTACACCTTC. Its protein product is CSAVGGYGYTF.

The CDR3: CASSLFGEGSTEAFF. The CDR3 coding sequence is TGCGCCAGCAGCTTGTTTGGGGAGGGGAGCACTGAAGCTTTCTTT. The J gene is TRBJ1-1, the V gene TRBV5-1; possibly TRBD1 for D (5 bases). The CDR3 spans 15 residues. Trimming took off 1 base at V and 4 bases at J, with 14 bases between the two ends. Per the germline V gene, CDR1 is SGHRS and CDR2 is YFSETQ. Drawing the rest from reference TRBV5-1 and TRBJ1-1, the complete variable domain is KAGVTQTPRYLIKTRGQQVTLSCSPISGHRSVSWYQQTPGQGLQFLFEYFSETQRNKGNFPGRFSGRQFSNSRSEMNVSTLELGDSALYLCASSLFGEGSTEAFFGQGTRLTVV.

The V call is TRBV5-4, the J call TRBJ2-5; unclear D gene. Germline CDR1 SGHNT, CDR2 YYREEE (reference sequence). The CDR3 extends over 15 amino acids. The V gene lost 1 base and the J gene lost 5 bases, with 15 bases spanning the gap. As DNA, the CDR3 is TGTGCCAGCAGCTTGCCGCCCCCTAACCCGGAGACCCAGTACTTC. Its translation is CASSLPPPNPETQYF.

The V call is TRBV19, the J call TRBJ2-3; tentative D call: TRBD1 (6 bases). Germline CDR1 reads LNHDA; CDR2 reads SQIVND (reference sequence). This CDR3 has 15 residues. Trimming cost V 5 bases and J 4 bases, with 16 bases left between them. This chain's CDR3 is CASSPPTGLPDTQYF. In DNA, the CDR3 is TGTGCCAGTAGTCCTCCTACAGGGCTCCCAGATACGCAGTATTTT.

This chain connects TRBV5-8 to TRBJ2-7; 8 positions match TRBD1. Per germline, CDR1 SGHTS and CDR2 YDEGEE. The J segment lost 5 bases and the V segment lost 4 bases, leaving 11 bases of the junction unmatched. The CDR3 consists of 15 residues. The CDR3 sequence is CASSATGTGSNEQYV. The CDR3 DNA is TGTGCCAGCAGCGCCACCGGGACAGGATCTAACGAGCAGTACGTC.